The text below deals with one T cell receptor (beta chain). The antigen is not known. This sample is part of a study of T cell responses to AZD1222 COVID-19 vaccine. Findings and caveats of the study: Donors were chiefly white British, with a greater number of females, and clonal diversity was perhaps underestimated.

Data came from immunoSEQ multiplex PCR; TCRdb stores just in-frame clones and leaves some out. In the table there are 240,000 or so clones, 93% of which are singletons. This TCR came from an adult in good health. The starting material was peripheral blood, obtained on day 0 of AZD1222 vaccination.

For the CDR3, the DNA is TGTGCCAGCAGACGTGGGGTTGAGTACGAGCAGTACTTC. The encoded protein is CASRRGVEYEQYF. The rearrangement uses TRBV12-3 or TRBV12-4 and TRBJ2-7; unclear D gene. The V and J ends lost 6 bases and 4 bases respectively, with 13 bases between them. The CDR3 is 13 residues long.